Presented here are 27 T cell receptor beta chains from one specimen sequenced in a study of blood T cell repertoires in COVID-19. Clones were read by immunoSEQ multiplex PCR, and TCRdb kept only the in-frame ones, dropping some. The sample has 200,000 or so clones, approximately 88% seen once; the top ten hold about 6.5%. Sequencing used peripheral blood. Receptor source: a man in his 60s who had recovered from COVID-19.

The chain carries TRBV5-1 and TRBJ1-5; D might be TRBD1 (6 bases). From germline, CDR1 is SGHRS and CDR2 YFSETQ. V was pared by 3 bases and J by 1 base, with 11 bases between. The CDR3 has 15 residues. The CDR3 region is CASSSTGKSNQPQHF. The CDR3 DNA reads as TGCGCCAGCAGCTCCACAGGGAAAAGCAATCAGCCCCAGCATTTT.

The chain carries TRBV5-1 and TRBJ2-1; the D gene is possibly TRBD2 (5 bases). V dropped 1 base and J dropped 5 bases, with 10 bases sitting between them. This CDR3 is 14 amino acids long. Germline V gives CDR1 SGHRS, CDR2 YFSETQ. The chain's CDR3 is CASSLLPSNNEQFF. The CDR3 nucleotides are TGCGCCAGCAGCTTGCTCCCTAGCAACAATGAGCAGTTCTTC.

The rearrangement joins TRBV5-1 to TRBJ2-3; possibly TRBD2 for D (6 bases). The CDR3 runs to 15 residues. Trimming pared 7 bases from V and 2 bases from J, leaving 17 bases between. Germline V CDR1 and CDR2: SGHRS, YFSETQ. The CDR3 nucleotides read TGCGCCAGCGGAGCGCGGGGCCAGGACACAGATACGCAGTATTTT. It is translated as CASGARGQDTDTQYF.

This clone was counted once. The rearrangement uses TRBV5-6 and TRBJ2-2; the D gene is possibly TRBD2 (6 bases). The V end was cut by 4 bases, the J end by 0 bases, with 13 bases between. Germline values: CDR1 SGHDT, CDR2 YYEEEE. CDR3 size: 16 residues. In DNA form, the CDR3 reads TGTGCCAGCAGCGTGGATGCGGGGACGAACACCGGGGAGCTGTTTTTT. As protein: CASSVDAGTNTGELFF.

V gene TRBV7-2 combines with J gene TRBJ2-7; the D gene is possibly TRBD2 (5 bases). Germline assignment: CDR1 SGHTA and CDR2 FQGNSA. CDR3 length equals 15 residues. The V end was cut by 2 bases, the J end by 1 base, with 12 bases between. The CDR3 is CASSLQAAASYEQYF. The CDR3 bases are TGTGCCAGCAGCTTACAAGCGGCTGCTTCCTACGAGCAGTACTTC. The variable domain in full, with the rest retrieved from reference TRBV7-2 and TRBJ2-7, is GAGVSQSPSNKVTEKGKDVELRCDPISGHTALYWYRQSLGQGLEFLIYFQGNSAPDKSGLPSDRFSAERTGGSVSTLTIQRTQQEDSAVYLCASSLQAAASYEQYFGPGTRLTVT.

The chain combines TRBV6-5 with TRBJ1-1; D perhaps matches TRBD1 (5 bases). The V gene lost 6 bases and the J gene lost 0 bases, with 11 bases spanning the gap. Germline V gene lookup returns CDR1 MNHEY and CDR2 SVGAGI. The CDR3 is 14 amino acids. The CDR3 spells CASSSRQMNTEAFF. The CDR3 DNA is TGTGCCAGCAGCTCCAGACAGATGAACACTGAAGCTTTCTTT.

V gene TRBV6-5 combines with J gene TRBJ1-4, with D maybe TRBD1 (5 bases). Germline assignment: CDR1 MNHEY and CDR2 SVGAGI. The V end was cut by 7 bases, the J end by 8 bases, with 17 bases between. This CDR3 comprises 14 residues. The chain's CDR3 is CASMPRGVEEKLFF. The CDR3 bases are TGTGCCAGCATGCCCCGGGGGGTTGAGGAAAAACTGTTTTTT.

CDR3 sequence reads: CASSHSDLGGNYGYTF. The CDR3 DNA reads TGTGCCAGCAGCCACTCCGATCTAGGGGGCAACTATGGCTACACCTTC. The chain combines TRBV7-9 with TRBJ1-2, with TRBD1 identical over 7 bases. The germline gives CDR1 SEHNR, CDR2 FQNEAQ (reference sequence). The CDR3 extends over 16 amino acids. With 5 bases clipped from V and 2 bases from J, the junction kept 11 bases outside the gene matches.

CDR3 sequence (DNA): TGTGCCAGCAGCACCTGGACAGGGGGGAATATTCCAGATACGCAGTATTTT. Protein sequence: CASSTWTGGNIPDTQYF. The chain uses TRBV7-9 and TRBJ2-3, with 10 nucleotides matching TRBD1. V lost 5 bases to trimming and J lost 4 bases; unmatched junction nucleotides: 12. Germline V gene lookup returns CDR1 SEHNR and CDR2 FQNEAQ (reference sequence). This CDR3 has 17 residues.

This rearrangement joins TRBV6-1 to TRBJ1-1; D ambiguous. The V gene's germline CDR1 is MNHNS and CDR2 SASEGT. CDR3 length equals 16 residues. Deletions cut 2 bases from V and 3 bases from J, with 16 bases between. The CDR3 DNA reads TGTGCCAGCAGTGAACTCGGAGGGAATGCGGACACTGAAGCTTTCTTT. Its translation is CASSELGGNADTEAFF.

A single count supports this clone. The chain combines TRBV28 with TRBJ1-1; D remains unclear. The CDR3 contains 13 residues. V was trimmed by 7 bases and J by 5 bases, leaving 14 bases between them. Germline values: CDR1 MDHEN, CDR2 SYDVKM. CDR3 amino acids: CASNTAPGTEAFF. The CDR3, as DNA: TGTGCCAGCAACACCGCACCTGGTACTGAAGCTTTCTTT. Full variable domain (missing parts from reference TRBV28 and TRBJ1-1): DVKVTQSSRYLVKRTGEKVFLECVQDMDHENMFWYRQDPGLGLRLIYFSYDVKMKEKGDIPEGYSVSREKKERFSLILESASTNQTSMYLCASNTAPGTEAFFGQGTRLTVV.

In DNA, the CDR3 is TGTGCCAGCAGCGCCGGACTAGCGGCCGAAAATGAGCAGTTCTTC. This gives the protein CASSAGLAAENEQFF. The chain joins TRBV5-4 to TRBJ2-1; 10 bases fit TRBD2. The CDR3 sequence is 15 residues long. V lost 4 bases, J lost 7 bases, and 8 bases stayed unmatched. Germline V gene sequence: CDR1 SGHNT, CDR2 YYREEE (reference sequence).

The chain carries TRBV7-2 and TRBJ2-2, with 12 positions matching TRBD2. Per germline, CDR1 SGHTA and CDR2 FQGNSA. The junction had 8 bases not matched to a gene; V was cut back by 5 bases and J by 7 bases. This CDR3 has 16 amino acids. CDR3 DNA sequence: TGTGCCAGCAGCCCGACTAGCGGGAGAGTAGGCGGGGAGCTGTTTTTT. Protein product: CASSPTSGRVGGELFF.

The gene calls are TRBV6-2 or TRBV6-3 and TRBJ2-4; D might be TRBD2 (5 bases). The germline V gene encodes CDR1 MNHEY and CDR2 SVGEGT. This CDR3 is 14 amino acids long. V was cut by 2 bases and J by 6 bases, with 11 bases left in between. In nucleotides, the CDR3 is TGTGCCAGCAGTTACAGACTTGGACTAAACATTCAGTACTTC. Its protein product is CASSYRLGLNIQYF.

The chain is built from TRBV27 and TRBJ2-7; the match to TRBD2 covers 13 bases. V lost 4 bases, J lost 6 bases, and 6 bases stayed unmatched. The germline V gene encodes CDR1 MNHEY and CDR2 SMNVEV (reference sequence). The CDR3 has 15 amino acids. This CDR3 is CASSSWTSGRSEQYF. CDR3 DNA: TGTGCCAGCAGTTCATGGACTAGCGGGAGATCCGAGCAGTACTTC.

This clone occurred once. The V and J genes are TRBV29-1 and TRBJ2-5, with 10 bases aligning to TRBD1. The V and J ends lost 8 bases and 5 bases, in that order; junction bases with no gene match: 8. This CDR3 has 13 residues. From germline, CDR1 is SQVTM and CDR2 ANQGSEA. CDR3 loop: CSCRDRGFETQYF. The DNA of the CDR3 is TGCAGCTGCAGGGACAGGGGATTTGAGACCCAGTACTTC.

The CDR3 loop reads CASSYTLGQVRTGELFF. Written as DNA, the CDR3 is TGTGCCAGTAGCTACACCCTTGGACAGGTACGGACCGGGGAGCTGTTTTTT. This chain joins TRBV19 and TRBJ2-2; 7 positions match TRBD1. Germline-derived CDR1 and CDR2 are LNHDA and SQIVND (reference sequence). There are 17 residues in the CDR3. The ends lost 6 bases at V and 5 bases at J; junction bases unmatched: 15.

This CDR3 reads CASSLSTNGYTF. The CDR3 DNA is TGTGCCAGCAGCTTGTCGACAAATGGCTACACCTTC. The chain carries TRBV5-8 and TRBJ1-2; D uncertain. The germline CDR1 and CDR2 sequences are SGHTS and YDEGEE. The V end lost 1 base, the J end lost 6 bases, and 7 bases lay between the germline ends. The CDR3 has 12 residues. The full variable domain, in which reference TRBV5-8 and TRBJ1-2 provide the parts outside the CDR3, is EAGVTQSPTHLIKTRGQQATLRCSPISGHTSVYWYQQALGLGLQFLLWYDEGEERNRGNFPPRFSGRQFPNYSSELNVNALELEDSALYLCASSLSTNGYTFGSGTRLTVV.

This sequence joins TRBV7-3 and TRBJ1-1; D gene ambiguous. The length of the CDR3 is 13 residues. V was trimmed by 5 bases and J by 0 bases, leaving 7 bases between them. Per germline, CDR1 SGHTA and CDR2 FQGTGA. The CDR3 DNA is TGTGCCAGCAGCCTATTCATGAACACTGAAGCTTTCTTT. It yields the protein CASSLFMNTEAFF.

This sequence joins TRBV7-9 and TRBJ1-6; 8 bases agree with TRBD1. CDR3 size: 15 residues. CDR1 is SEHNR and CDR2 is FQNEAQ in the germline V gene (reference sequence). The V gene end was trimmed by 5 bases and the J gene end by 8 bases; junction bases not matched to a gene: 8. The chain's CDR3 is CASSLGQGTHSPLHF. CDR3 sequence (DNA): TGTGCCAGCAGCCTTGGACAGGGAACACATTCACCCCTCCACTTT.

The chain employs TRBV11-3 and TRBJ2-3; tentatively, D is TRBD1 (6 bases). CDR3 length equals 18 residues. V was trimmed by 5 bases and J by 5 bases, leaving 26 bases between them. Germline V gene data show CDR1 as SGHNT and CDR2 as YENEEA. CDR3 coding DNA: TGTGCCAGCAGCCTCACCCTTGCTCCGTCAGGGGTGGGAGATACGCAGTATTTT. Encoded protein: CASSLTLAPSGVGDTQYF.

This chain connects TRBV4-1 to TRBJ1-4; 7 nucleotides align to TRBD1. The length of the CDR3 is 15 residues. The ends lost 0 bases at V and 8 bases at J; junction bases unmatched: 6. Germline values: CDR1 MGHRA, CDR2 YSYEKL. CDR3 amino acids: CASSQDRGGREKLFF. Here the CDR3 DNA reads TGCGCCAGCAGCCAAGATCGAGGGGGCCGAGAAAAACTGTTTTTT.

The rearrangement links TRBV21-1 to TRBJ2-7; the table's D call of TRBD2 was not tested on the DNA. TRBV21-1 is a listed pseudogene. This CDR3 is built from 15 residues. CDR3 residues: CASTLREGQIYEQYF. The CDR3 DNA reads TGTGCCAGCACCCTCAGGGAGGGTCAAATCTACGAGCAGTACTTC.

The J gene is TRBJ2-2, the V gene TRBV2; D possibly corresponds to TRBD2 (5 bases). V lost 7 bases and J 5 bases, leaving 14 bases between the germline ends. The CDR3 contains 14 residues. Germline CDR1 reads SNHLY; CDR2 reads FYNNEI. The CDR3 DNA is TGTGCCAGCACGGCGGGTGGGAGAACCGGGGAGCTGTTTTTT. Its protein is CASTAGGRTGELFF. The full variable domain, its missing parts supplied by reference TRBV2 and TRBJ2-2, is EPEVTQTPSHQVTQMGQEVILRCVPISNHLYFYWYRQILGQKVEFLVSFYNNEISEKSEIFDDQFSVERPDGSNFTLKIRSTKLEDSAMYFCASTAGGRTGELFFGEGSRLTVL.

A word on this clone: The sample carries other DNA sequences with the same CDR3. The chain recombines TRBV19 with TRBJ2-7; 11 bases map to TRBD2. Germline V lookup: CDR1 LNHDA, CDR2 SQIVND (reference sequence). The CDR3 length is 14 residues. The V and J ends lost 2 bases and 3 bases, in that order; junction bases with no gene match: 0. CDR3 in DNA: TGTGCCAGTAGTATACTAGCGGGAGGCTACGAGCAGTACTTC. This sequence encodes CASSILAGGYEQYF.

The CDR3 bases are TGTGCCAGCAGCTTAGCCTCCTTAGCGGGAGGGCCTGGAGATACGCAGTATTTT. The encoded protein is CASSLASLAGGPGDTQYF. The chain couples TRBV7-2 to TRBJ2-3; 11 bases fit TRBD2. The length of the CDR3 is 18 residues. CDR1 and CDR2 (germline): SGHTA, FQGNSA. After removal of 0 bases from V and 5 bases from J, the junction contained 10 bases not matched to a gene. The whole variable domain, remainder taken from reference TRBV7-2 and TRBJ2-3, is GAGVSQSPSNKVTEKGKDVELRCDPISGHTALYWYRQSLGQGLEFLIYFQGNSAPDKSGLPSDRFSAERTGGSVSTLTIQRTQQEDSAVYLCASSLASLAGGPGDTQYFGPGTRLTVL.

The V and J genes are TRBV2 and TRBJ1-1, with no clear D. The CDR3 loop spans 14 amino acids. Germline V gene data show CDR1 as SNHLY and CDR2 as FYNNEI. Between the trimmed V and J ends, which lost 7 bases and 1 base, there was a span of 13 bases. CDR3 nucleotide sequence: TGTGCCAGCATCCGGTATGGGCCGAACACTGAAGCTTTCTTT. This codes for CASIRYGPNTEAFF.